This TCR beta chain was retrieved from a study of liver allograft versus peripheral blood T cells. Study at large: Peripheral blood of the recipients supplied T cell receptor repertoires that were compared with those in transplanted livers.

One entry per CDR3 protein, called by TCRdb with MiXCR from the reads. This table has 13,000 or so distinct CDR3 sequences, about 19% appearing once. This clonotype was counted a few times. This CDR3 region has 15 residues. Germline V CDR1 and CDR2: MNHEY, SVGAGI. V shed 2 bases and J shed 2 bases, with 10 bases lying between them. The source is a human patient who had a liver transplant. A subset of T cells may come from the graft donor. V usage is TRBV6-5 and J usage is TRBJ2-1, with D hard to call. The DNA of the CDR3 is TGTGCCAGCAGTTACGAGTCCCGGCCCTACAATGAGCAGTTCTTC. This gives the protein CASSYESRPYNEQFF.